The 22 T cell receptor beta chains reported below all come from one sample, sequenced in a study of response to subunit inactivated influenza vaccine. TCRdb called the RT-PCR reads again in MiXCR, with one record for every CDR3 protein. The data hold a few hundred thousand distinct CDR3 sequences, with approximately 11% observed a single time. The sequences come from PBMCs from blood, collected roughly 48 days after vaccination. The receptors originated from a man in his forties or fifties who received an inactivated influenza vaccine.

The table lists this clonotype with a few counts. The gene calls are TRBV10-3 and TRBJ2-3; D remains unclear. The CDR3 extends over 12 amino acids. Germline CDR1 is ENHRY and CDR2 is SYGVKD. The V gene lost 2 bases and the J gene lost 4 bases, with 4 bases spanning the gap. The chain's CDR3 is CAISEGPDTQYF. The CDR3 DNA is TGTGCCATCAGTGAGGGCCCAGATACGCAGTATTTT.

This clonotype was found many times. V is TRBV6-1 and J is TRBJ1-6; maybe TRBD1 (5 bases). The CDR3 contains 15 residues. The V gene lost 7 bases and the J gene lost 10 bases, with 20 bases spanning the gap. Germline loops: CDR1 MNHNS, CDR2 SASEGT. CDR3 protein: CASTLNGQGGSPLHF. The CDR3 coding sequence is TGTGCCAGCACGCTTAATGGCCAGGGAGGATCACCCCTCCACTTT.

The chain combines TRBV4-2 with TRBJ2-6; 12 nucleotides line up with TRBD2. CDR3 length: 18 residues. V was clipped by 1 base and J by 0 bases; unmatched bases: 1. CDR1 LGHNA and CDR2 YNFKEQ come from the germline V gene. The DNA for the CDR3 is TGTGCCAGCAGCCAAGGGACTAGCGGGACCTCTGGGGCCAACGTCCTGACTTTC. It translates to CASSQGTSGTSGANVLTF.

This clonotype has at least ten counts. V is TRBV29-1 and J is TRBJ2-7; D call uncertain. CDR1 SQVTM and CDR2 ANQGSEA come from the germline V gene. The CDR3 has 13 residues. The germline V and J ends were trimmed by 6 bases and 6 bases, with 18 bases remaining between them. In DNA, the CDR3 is TGCAGCGTAGCCGGAGTCCTGGAAATCGAGCAGTACTTC. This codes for CSVAGVLEIEQYF.

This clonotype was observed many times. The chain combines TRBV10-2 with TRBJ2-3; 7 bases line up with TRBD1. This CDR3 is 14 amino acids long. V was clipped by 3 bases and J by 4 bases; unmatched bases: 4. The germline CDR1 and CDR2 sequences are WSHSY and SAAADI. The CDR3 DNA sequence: TGCGCCAGCAGTGACAGGGGGTCGGCAGATACGCAGTATTTT. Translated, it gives CASSDRGSADTQYF.

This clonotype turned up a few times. CDR3 in amino acids: CSAELGNEQFF. The CDR3 DNA is TGCAGTGCTGAGCTTGGGAATGAGCAGTTCTTC. The chain links TRBV20-1 to TRBJ2-1; the D is unclear. The ends were cut back, 5 bases at V and 7 bases at J, with 9 bases in the middle. The germline V gene has CDR1 DFQATT and CDR2 SNEGSKA (reference sequence). This CDR3 is 11 amino acids long.

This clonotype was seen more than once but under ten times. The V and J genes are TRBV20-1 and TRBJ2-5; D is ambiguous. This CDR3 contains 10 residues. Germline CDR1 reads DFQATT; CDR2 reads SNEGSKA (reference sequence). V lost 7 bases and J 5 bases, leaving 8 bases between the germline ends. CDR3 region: CSVGLETQYF. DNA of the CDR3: TGCAGTGTCGGTTTGGAGACCCAGTACTTC.

CDR3 nucleotides: TGCAGCGCCGCAGCCAGGGGTAGGGGTGAGCAGTTCTTC. Translated: CSAAARGRGEQFF. The V and J genes are TRBV29-1 and TRBJ2-1; D may be TRBD1 (6 bases). This CDR3 has 13 residues. Trimming took 7 bases from V and 9 from J, leaving 19 bases between them. Germline loops: CDR1 SQVTM, CDR2 ANQGSEA.

CDR3 residues: CASSLALISSGGNTYEQYF. The CDR3 DNA reads as TGTGCCAGCAGCTTAGCCCTGATTTCTAGCGGGGGGAATACATACGAGCAGTACTTC. The V and J genes are TRBV7-2 and TRBJ2-7; 11 nucleotides align to TRBD2. Looked up from germline, CDR1 is SGHTA and CDR2 is FQGNSA. There are 19 residues in the CDR3. With V trimmed by 0 bases and J by 4 bases, 14 bases remained unmatched.

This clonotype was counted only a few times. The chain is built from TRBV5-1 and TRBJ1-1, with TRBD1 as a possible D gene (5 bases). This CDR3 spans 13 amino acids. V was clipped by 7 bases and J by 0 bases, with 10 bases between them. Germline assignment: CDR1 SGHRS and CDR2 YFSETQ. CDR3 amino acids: CASHRSMNTEAFF. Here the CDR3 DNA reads TGCGCCAGCCACAGGAGTATGAACACTGAAGCTTTCTTT.

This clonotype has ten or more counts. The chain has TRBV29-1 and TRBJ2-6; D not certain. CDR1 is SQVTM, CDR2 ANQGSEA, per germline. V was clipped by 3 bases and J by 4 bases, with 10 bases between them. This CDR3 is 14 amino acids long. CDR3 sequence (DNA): TGCAGCGTTGATTCCAGCGCGGGGGCCAACGTCCTGACTTTC. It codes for CSVDSSAGANVLTF.

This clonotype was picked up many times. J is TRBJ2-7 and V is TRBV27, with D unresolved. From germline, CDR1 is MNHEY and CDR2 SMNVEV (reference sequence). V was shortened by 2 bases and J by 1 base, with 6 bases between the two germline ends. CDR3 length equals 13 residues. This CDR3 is CASSLKLSYEQYF. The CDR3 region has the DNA TGTGCCAGCAGTTTAAAGCTTTCCTACGAGCAGTACTTC.

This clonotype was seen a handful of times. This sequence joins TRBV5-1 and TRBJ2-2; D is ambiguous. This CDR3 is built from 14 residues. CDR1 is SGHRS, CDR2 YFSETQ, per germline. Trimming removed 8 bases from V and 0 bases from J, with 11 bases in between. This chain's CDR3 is CASREQTNTGELFF. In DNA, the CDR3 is TGCGCCAGTAGGGAACAGACGAACACCGGGGAGCTGTTTTTT.

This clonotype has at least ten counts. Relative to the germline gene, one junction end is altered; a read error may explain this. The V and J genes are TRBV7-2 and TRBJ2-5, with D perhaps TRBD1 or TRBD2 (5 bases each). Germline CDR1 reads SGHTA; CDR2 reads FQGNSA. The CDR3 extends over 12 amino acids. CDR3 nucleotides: TGTGCCAGCACCTTAGGGACAGAGACCCAGTACTTC. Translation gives CASTLGTETQYF.

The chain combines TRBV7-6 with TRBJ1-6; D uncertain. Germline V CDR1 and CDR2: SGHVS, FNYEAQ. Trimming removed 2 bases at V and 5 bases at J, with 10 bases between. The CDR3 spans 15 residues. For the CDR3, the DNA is TGTGCCAGCAGCTTATACGACGGAAATAATTCACCCCTCCACTTT. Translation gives CASSLYDGNNSPLHF.

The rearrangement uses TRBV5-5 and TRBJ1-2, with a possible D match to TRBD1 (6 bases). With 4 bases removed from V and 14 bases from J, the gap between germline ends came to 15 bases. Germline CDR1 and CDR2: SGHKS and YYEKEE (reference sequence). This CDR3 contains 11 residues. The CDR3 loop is CASSTTGPDTF. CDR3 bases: TGTGCCAGCAGCACGACAGGACCAGATACCTTC.

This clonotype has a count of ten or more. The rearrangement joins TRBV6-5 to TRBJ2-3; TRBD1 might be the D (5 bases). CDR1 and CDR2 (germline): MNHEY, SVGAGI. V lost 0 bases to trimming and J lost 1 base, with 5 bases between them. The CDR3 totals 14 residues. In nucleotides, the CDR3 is TGTGCCAGCAGTTACTCGACAGGCACAGATACGCAGTATTTT. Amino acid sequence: CASSYSTGTDTQYF.

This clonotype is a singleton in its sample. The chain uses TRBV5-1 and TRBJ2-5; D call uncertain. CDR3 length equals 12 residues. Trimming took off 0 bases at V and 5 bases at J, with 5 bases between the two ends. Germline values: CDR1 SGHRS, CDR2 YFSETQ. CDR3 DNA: TGCGCCAGCAGCTTGGATAAGGAGACCCAGTACTTC. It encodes CASSLDKETQYF.

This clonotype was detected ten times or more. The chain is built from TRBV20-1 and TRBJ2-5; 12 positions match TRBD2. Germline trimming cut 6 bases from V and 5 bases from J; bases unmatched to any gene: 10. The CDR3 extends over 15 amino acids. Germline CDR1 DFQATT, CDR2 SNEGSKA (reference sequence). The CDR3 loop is CSAQGLAGTRETQYF. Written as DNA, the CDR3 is TGCAGTGCCCAAGGACTAGCGGGGACGCGGGAGACCCAGTACTTC.

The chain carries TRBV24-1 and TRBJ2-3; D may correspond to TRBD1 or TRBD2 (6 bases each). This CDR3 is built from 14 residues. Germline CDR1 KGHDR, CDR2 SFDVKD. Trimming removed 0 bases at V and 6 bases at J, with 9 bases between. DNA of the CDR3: TGTGCCACCAGTGATTTGAGGGGGGCCGATACGCAGTATTTT. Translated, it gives CATSDLRGADTQYF.

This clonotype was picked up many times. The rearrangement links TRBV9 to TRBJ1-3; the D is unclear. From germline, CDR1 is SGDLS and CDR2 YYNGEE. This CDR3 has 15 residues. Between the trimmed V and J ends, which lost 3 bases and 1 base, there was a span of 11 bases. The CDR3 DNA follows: TGTGCCAGCAGCGAGAGTGGGTTATCTGGAAACACCATATATTTT. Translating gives CASSESGLSGNTIYF.

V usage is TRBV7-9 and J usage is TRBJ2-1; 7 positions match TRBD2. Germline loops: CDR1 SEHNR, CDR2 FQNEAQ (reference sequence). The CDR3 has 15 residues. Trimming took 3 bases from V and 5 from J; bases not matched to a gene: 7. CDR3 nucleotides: TGTGCCAGCAGCTTGGTGTACGGGACTAACAATGAGCAGTTCTTC. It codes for CASSLVYGTNNEQFF.